The present TCR beta chain was sequenced within a study of cytomegalovirus exposure and HLA in healthy donors. The germline gives CDR1 MGHRA, CDR2 YSYEKL. CDR3 length: 16 residues. Trimming stripped 3 bases from V and 3 bases from J, with 18 bases between. Primers: 60 Vbeta forward and 13 Jbeta reverse. Sequencing used immunoSEQ multiplex PCR; TCRdb keeps in-frame clones, though not all of them. Here the sample spans 110,000 or so clones, approximately 80% being singletons. Note on this clone: The antigen is undetermined.

Study-wide results and caveats: The study designated 160 or so TCR beta chains cytomegalovirus-associated.

This sequence originates from a man aged 25-45 years in good health and CMV-seronegative. Sequencing was done on a sample of PBMCs. The chain couples TRBV4-1 to TRBJ2-7; weak D call: TRBD1 (6 bases). CDR3 region: CASSHFTRDNHYEQYF. CDR3 nucleotides: TGCGCCAGCAGCCACTTTACCCGGGACAACCACTACGAGCAGTACTTC.